The 10 T cell receptor beta chains below were found in one sample sequenced in a study of cytomegalovirus exposure and HLA in healthy donors. It was with 60 Vbeta and 13 Jbeta primers that the PCR ran. TCRdb's table, derived via immunoSEQ multiplex PCR, lists solely in-frame clones and lacks some. The sample carries 60,000 or so clones, approximately 71% recorded once. Sequences were obtained from PBMCs. The receptors were gathered from a man in his forties or fifties in good health and CMV-seropositive.

This clone was counted a few times. The J gene is TRBJ2-5, the V gene TRBV5-1; 10 bases are a match to TRBD1. Unmatched junction bases numbered 8, after V lost 4 bases and J lost 5 bases. The CDR3 runs to 15 residues. Per germline, CDR1 SGHRS and CDR2 YFSETQ. The CDR3 loop is CASSRGQGFLETQYF. Here the CDR3 DNA reads TGCGCCAGCAGCAGGGGACAGGGGTTTTTGGAGACCCAGTACTTC.

The CDR3 region is CASTRQGAEAFF. The DNA for the CDR3 is TGTGCCAGCACCCGACAAGGCGCTGAAGCTTTCTTT. V and J are TRBV6-1 and TRBJ1-1; D ambiguous. CDR3 length: 12 amino acids. Germline V gene data show CDR1 as MNHNS and CDR2 as SASEGT. V gave up 7 bases and J gave up 6 bases, with 12 bases separating them.

This clone was recorded a few times. The sample contains more than one DNA sequence encoding this CDR3. This chain uses TRBV5-1 with TRBJ1-4, with a tentative D call TRBD1 (5 bases). The CDR3 contains 15 residues. Trimming removed 2 bases at V and 5 bases at J, with 13 bases between. CDR1 and CDR2 (germline): SGHRS, YFSETQ. In DNA form, the CDR3 reads TGCGCCAGCAGCTTCGCGGGGCAGGGAAATGAAAAACTGTTTTTT. Amino acid sequence: CASSFAGQGNEKLFF.

This rearrangement joins TRBV9 to TRBJ1-4; D unresolved. The CDR3 length is 15 residues. CDR1 SGDLS and CDR2 YYNGEE come from the germline V gene. V was cut by 8 bases and J by 0 bases, with 14 bases left in between. For the CDR3, the DNA is TGTGCCAGTCAGGCTGGGAGTGCAACTAATGAAAAACTGTTTTTT. Translating gives CASQAGSATNEKLFF.

V is TRBV30 and J is TRBJ1-4; D not resolved. Germline CDR1 reads GTSNPN; CDR2 reads SVGIG (reference sequence). Trimming pared 4 bases from V and 9 bases from J, leaving 24 bases between. This CDR3 has 16 residues. The CDR3 DNA is TGTGCCTGGATGCCGCGGGTGACTCCATCGGTTAAAAAACTGTTTTTT. The encoded protein is CAWMPRVTPSVKKLFF.

This chain uses TRBV20-1 with TRBJ2-1, with TRBD2 matching over 10 bases. The ends lost 0 bases at V and 14 bases at J; junction bases unmatched: 1. The CDR3 consists of 11 residues. Germline CDR1 reads DFQATT; CDR2 reads SNEGSKA (reference sequence). CDR3 loop: CSARDGTSEFF. CDR3 DNA: TGCAGTGCTAGAGACGGGACTAGCGAGTTCTTC.

This chain uses TRBV5-1 with TRBJ2-1; D might be TRBD2 (6 bases). Between the trimmed V and J ends, which lost 0 bases and 6 bases, there was a span of 16 bases. The CDR3 extends over 16 amino acids. From germline, CDR1 is SGHRS and CDR2 YFSETQ. CDR3 amino acids: CASSLALGAGPNEQFF. DNA for the CDR3: TGCGCCAGCAGCTTGGCTCTAGGGGCGGGACCCAATGAGCAGTTCTTC.

The rearrangement joins TRBV29-1 to TRBJ2-1; tentatively, D is TRBD2 (6 bases). CDR1 SQVTM and CDR2 ANQGSEA come from the germline V gene. This CDR3 region has 13 residues. V was shortened by 3 bases and J by 0 bases, with 6 bases between the two germline ends. The DNA of the CDR3 is TGCAGCGTTGACGGGGGCTCCTACAATGAGCAGTTCTTC. It translates to CSVDGGSYNEQFF.

This rearrangement joins TRBV4-3 to TRBJ2-1; D is perhaps TRBD2 (7 bases). The CDR3 contains 17 residues. The V end was cut by 0 bases, the J end by 3 bases, with 15 bases between. Per germline, CDR1 LGHNA and CDR2 YSLEER. This CDR3 is CASSQDRVGGDYNEQFF. The CDR3 nucleotides are TGCGCCAGCAGCCAAGATAGAGTAGGGGGGGACTACAATGAGCAGTTCTTC.

The chain links TRBV27 to TRBJ2-7; 8 bases align to TRBD1. The length of the CDR3 is 13 residues. V dropped 8 bases and J dropped 2; count of bases not matched to a gene: 5. Germline V lookup: CDR1 MNHEY, CDR2 SMNVEV (reference sequence). CDR3 coding DNA: TGTGCCAGCCGACAGGGGCGACCCTACGAGCAGTACTTC. Encoded protein: CASRQGRPYEQYF.